A single sample gave rise to the 30 T cell receptor beta chains below, sequenced in a study of shared clonotypes between healthy human individuals. Libraries were prepared by immunoSEQ multiplex PCR; TCRdb keeps only in-frame clonotypes and omits some of them. The sample consists of about 460,000 clones, more than 70% of them appearing once. Source material: PBMCs. These receptors all come from a woman aged 35 to 49 in good health. Some clones in this sample may be carry-over from other donors' samples.

This clone was seen a single time. V gene TRBV5-1 combines with J gene TRBJ1-2; D not certain. V was pared by 0 bases and J by 9 bases, with 12 bases between. CDR1 is SGHRS, CDR2 YFSETQ, per germline. This CDR3 contains 13 residues. CDR3 sequence (DNA): TGCGCCAGCAGCTTGGCAGCCGAGGGAAGCTACACCTTC. This gives the protein CASSLAAEGSYTF.

The chain has TRBV5-1 and TRBJ2-2; D not resolved. Trimming cost V 4 bases and J 0 bases, with 10 bases left between them. The germline V gene has CDR1 SGHRS and CDR2 YFSETQ. The CDR3 covers 15 residues. CDR3 DNA sequence: TGCGCCAGCAGCCCCAGGAGCACGAACACCGGGGAGCTGTTTTTT. Residues: CASSPRSTNTGELFF.

The chain is built from TRBV10-1 and TRBJ2-7; 9 bases map to TRBD2. The germline V gene encodes CDR1 WNHNN and CDR2 SYGVQD (reference sequence). With 5 bases clipped from V and 5 bases from J, the junction kept 7 bases outside the gene matches. This CDR3 region has 14 residues. The CDR3 reads CASSHSGSTNEQYF. DNA of the CDR3: TGCGCCAGCAGTCATAGCGGGAGCACCAACGAGCAGTACTTC.

V is TRBV28 and J is TRBJ2-7; 8 nucleotides line up with TRBD1. J gave up 4 bases and V 2 bases, and 4 bases lay outside the gene matches. Germline assignment: CDR1 MDHEN and CDR2 SYDVKM. This CDR3 comprises 14 residues. The CDR3 reads CASSLRNRGYEQYF. The CDR3 coding sequence is TGTGCCAGCAGTTTAAGGAACAGGGGGTACGAGCAGTACTTC.

The chain carries TRBV2 and TRBJ2-1; D is uncertain. The CDR3 extends over 14 amino acids. V lost 8 bases, J lost 7 bases, and 18 bases lay in between. Germline lookup yields CDR1 SNHLY and CDR2 FYNNEI. CDR3 in DNA: TGTGCCAGCGTGAAGACCAGTGGAGTGAATGAGCAGTTCTTC. Its protein is CASVKTSGVNEQFF.

Concerning this clone itself: A much larger clone differs from this one at a single base, so this may be a read error. The rearrangement joins TRBV30 to TRBJ1-4, with D maybe TRBD1 (5 bases). Germline V gene lookup returns CDR1 GTSNPN and CDR2 SVGIG (reference sequence). CDR3 length: 11 amino acids. V was shortened by 4 bases and J by 7 bases, with 7 bases between the two germline ends. The CDR3 loop is CAWNTGEKLFF. CDR3 coding DNA: TGTGCCTGGAATACAGGTGAAAAACTGTTTTTT.

The rearrangement joins TRBV20-1 to TRBJ2-7, with no clear D. V lost 1 base to trimming and J lost 4 bases, with 5 bases between them. The CDR3 loop spans 11 amino acids. In germline, CDR1 is DFQATT, CDR2 SNEGSKA (reference sequence). CDR3 region: CSARVPYEQYF. The CDR3 bases are TGCAGTGCTAGAGTCCCTTACGAGCAGTACTTC.

Points on this clone: The same CDR3 can be traced to other DNA sequences in this sample. The J gene is TRBJ2-7, the V gene TRBV28, with 8 bases fitting TRBD2. CDR1 MDHEN and CDR2 SYDVKM come from the germline V gene. The CDR3 contains 14 residues. J gave up 8 bases and V 1 base, and 7 bases lay outside the gene matches. The chain's CDR3 is CASSLSAGARQQYF. The CDR3 DNA is TGTGCCAGCAGTTTATCAGCGGGAGCCAGGCAGCAGTACTTC.

This chain uses TRBV9 with TRBJ2-5; D is possibly TRBD1 (6 bases). V was pared by 4 bases and J by 1 base, with 14 bases between. The CDR3 sequence is 15 residues long. CDR1 is SGDLS and CDR2 is YYNGEE in the germline V gene. The CDR3 coding sequence is TGTGCCAGCAGCATAAAGGGGGACCCCCAAGAGACCCAGTACTTC. Translating it yields CASSIKGDPQETQYF.

About this clone: At the DNA level, this CDR3 is encoded by other sequences in the same sample as well. The rearrangement joins TRBV5-1 to TRBJ2-7; the match to TRBD1 covers 9 bases. The CDR3 runs to 15 residues. CDR1 SGHRS and CDR2 YFSETQ come from the germline V gene. V was clipped by 0 bases and J by 4 bases; unmatched bases: 5. CDR3 in DNA: TGCGCCAGCAGCTTGGGGACAGGGGTGTCGTACGAGCAGTACTTC. Translation: CASSLGTGVSYEQYF.

The V call is TRBV29-1, the J call TRBJ2-1; D gene ambiguous. Germline V gene data show CDR1 as SQVTM and CDR2 as ANQGSEA. The CDR3 loop spans 12 amino acids. Trimming took off 7 bases at V and 4 bases at J, with 11 bases between the two ends. CDR3 sequence reads: CSGSEQYNEQFF. The CDR3 nucleotides are TGCAGCGGATCGGAGCAGTACAATGAGCAGTTCTTC.

The chain links TRBV6-1 to TRBJ1-4, with D tentatively TRBD1 (6 bases). Germline V lookup: CDR1 MNHNS, CDR2 SASEGT. The length of the CDR3 is 13 residues. Trimming pared 4 bases from V and 3 bases from J, leaving 6 bases between. The CDR3 DNA sequence: TGTGCCAGCAGTGGGGGGCCTAATGAAAAACTGTTTTTT. This encodes CASSGGPNEKLFF.

V and J are TRBV5-4 and TRBJ2-5; 8 bases match TRBD1. The CDR3 has 15 amino acids. Germline CDR1 is SGHNT and CDR2 is YYREEE (reference sequence). The V segment lost 0 bases and the J segment 5 bases; nucleotides outside the gene matches: 6. The CDR3 is CASSLAGQGRETQYF. The CDR3 DNA sequence: TGTGCCAGCAGCTTGGCCGGACAGGGACGCGAGACCCAGTACTTC. Variable domain in full (rest from reference TRBV5-4 and TRBJ2-5): ETGVTQSPTHLIKTRGQQVTLRCSSQSGHNTVSWYQQALGQGPQFIFQYYREEENGRGNFPPRFSGLQFPNYSSELNVNALELDDSALYLCASSLAGQGRETQYFGPGTRLLVL.

This clone was seen a single time. The chain links TRBV28 to TRBJ2-1; TRBD2 matches at 7 bases. Losses at the gene ends were 3 bases for V and 7 bases for J; bases not matched to a gene: 3. Per the germline V gene, CDR1 is MDHEN and CDR2 is SYDVKM. The CDR3 consists of 13 residues. The CDR3 DNA reads as TGTGCCAGCAGTTTGCGGGGGAGGAATGAGCAGTTCTTC. As protein: CASSLRGRNEQFF. Full variable domain (outside the CDR3, taken from reference TRBV28 and TRBJ2-1): DVKVTQSSRYLVKRTGEKVFLECVQDMDHENMFWYRQDPGLGLRLIYFSYDVKMKEKGDIPEGYSVSREKKERFSLILESASTNQTSMYLCASSLRGRNEQFFGPGTRLTVL.

The rearrangement uses TRBV6-5 and TRBJ2-2; D ambiguous. This CDR3 spans 11 amino acids. The V end was cut by 5 bases, the J end by 8 bases, with 6 bases between. Germline CDR1 is MNHEY and CDR2 is SVGAGI. The CDR3 coding sequence is TGTGCCAGCAGTCGTCAGGGGGAGCTGTTTTTT. This translates into CASSRQGELFF.

The J gene is TRBJ2-7, the V gene TRBV7-9; D is unresolved. Trimming pared 5 bases from V and 2 bases from J, leaving 10 bases between. The CDR3 loop spans 13 amino acids. Germline-derived CDR1 and CDR2 are SEHNR and FQNEAQ (reference sequence). DNA of the CDR3: TGTGCCAGCAGCCAACCTAACGCCTACGAGCAGTACTTC. Residues: CASSQPNAYEQYF.

This clone has only a few counts. The chain carries TRBV7-9 and TRBJ1-2; D not certain. Germline CDR1 is SEHNR and CDR2 is FQNEAQ (reference sequence). V was clipped by 6 bases and J by 6 bases, with 14 bases between them. The CDR3 consists of 13 residues. In nucleotides, the CDR3 is TGTGCCAGCAGTTCCGATACTATAAATGGCTACACCTTC. Its translation: CASSSDTINGYTF.

The chain links TRBV19 to TRBJ1-1; 8 bases are a match to TRBD1. This CDR3 has 17 residues. CDR1 and CDR2 (germline): LNHDA, SQIVND (reference sequence). V lost 4 bases and J lost 0; bases outside the gene matches: 10. The CDR3 here is CASSRSTGERMNTEAFF. CDR3 in DNA: TGTGCCAGTAGTAGATCGACAGGGGAGAGGATGAACACTGAAGCTTTCTTT.

The V call is TRBV11-2, the J call TRBJ2-1; TRBD2 aligns across 11 bases. Germline lookup yields CDR1 SGHAT and CDR2 FQNNGV. This CDR3 region has 15 residues. V lost 5 bases and J lost 9; bases outside the gene matches: 9. The CDR3 spells CASSPIRLAGREQFF. In DNA, the CDR3 is TGTGCCAGCAGCCCCATACGACTAGCGGGACGTGAGCAGTTCTTC.

This clone was counted ten times or more. The chain combines TRBV5-1 with TRBJ2-3, with TRBD1 matching over 8 bases. CDR1 is SGHRS and CDR2 is YFSETQ in the germline V gene. The CDR3 extends over 16 amino acids. V was pared by 4 bases and J by 0 bases, with 7 bases of the junction left unmatched. The CDR3 DNA follows: TGCGCCAGCAGCGTGACAGGGGATACTAGCACAGATACGCAGTATTTT. Its translation is CASSVTGDTSTDTQYF.

With regard to this clone: A far bigger clonotype differs at one base, so this is likely a read error. CDR3 loop: CASSGIGVGLTGELFF. CDR3 in DNA: TGTGCCAGCTCCGGGATAGGGGTCGGTCTCACCGGGGAGCTGTTTTTT. The genes are TRBV2 and TRBJ2-2; D might be TRBD1 or TRBD2, each matching 5 bases. V gave up 8 bases and J gave up 4 bases, with 20 bases separating them. Per the germline V gene, CDR1 is SNHLY and CDR2 is FYNNEI. CDR3 length: 16 residues.

The chain joins TRBV30 to TRBJ2-7; D might be TRBD2 (6 bases). The ends were cut back, 3 bases at V and 7 bases at J, with 10 bases in the middle. This CDR3 is 11 amino acids long. Germline assignment: CDR1 GTSNPN and CDR2 SVGIG (reference sequence). In DNA, the CDR3 is TGTGCCTGGAGCTCAGGACTAGAGCAGTACTTC. Its translation: CAWSSGLEQYF.

The V and J genes are TRBV28 and TRBJ1-4; D is possibly TRBD1 (6 bases). The CDR3 spans 14 residues. Trimming stripped 3 bases from V and 8 bases from J, with 13 bases between. CDR1 and CDR2 from the germline V gene are MDHEN and SYDVKM. CDR3 sequence reads: CASSFSHGGEKLFF. CDR3 bases: TGTGCCAGCAGTTTTAGCCACGGGGGCGAAAAACTGTTTTTT.

This clone occurred once. The chain uses TRBV10-2 and TRBJ2-7, with 11 bases matching TRBD2. CDR1 is WSHSY, CDR2 SAAADI, per germline. The CDR3 has 15 residues. The V and J ends lost 6 bases and 0 bases, in that order; junction bases with no gene match: 4. This chain's CDR3 is CASRLAGGSSYEQYF. The CDR3 coding sequence is TGCGCCAGCAGGTTAGCGGGAGGGAGCTCCTACGAGCAGTACTTC.

The V and J genes are TRBV6-1 and TRBJ2-7, with 10 bases aligning to TRBD2. The CDR3 contains 15 residues. V lost 3 bases, J lost 0 bases, and 2 bases stayed unmatched. Germline V lookup: CDR1 MNHNS, CDR2 SASEGT. CDR3 protein: CASSDPSGSSYEQYF. CDR3 DNA sequence: TGTGCCAGCAGTGATCCTAGCGGGAGCTCCTACGAGCAGTACTTC.

A note on this clone: Other nucleotide sequences in the sample specify the same CDR3. The chain links TRBV5-1 to TRBJ2-5, with D unclear. The V and J ends lost 3 bases and 0 bases respectively, with 3 bases between them. This CDR3 is 12 amino acids long. Germline CDR1 reads SGHRS; CDR2 reads YFSETQ. The DNA for the CDR3 is TGCGCCAGCAGCTATAACCAAGAGACCCAGTACTTC. This sequence encodes CASSYNQETQYF.

The chain joins TRBV18 to TRBJ1-1; 8 bases are shared with TRBD1. V lost 2 bases and J lost 3; bases outside the gene matches: 2. In germline, CDR1 is KGHSH, CDR2 LQKENI. The CDR3 runs 14 residues. This CDR3 reads CASSPSGGYTEAFF. In DNA form, the CDR3 reads TGTGCCAGCTCACCATCAGGGGGCTACACTGAAGCTTTCTTT.

This clone was seen only a few times. The rearrangement joins TRBV29-1 to TRBJ1-1; D is unclear. The CDR3 is 12 amino acids. V lost 6 bases to trimming and J lost 0 bases, with 8 bases between them. Looked up from germline, CDR1 is SQVTM and CDR2 is ANQGSEA. The CDR3 spells CSVLDMNTEAFF. CDR3 bases: TGCAGCGTCCTAGACATGAACACTGAAGCTTTCTTT.

The J gene is TRBJ2-4, the V gene TRBV4-1; D not certain. Trimming removed 0 bases from V and 8 bases from J, with 8 bases in between. CDR3 size: 13 residues. CDR1 and CDR2 (germline): MGHRA, YSYEKL. Here the CDR3 reads CASSQEEGYIQYF. CDR3 bases: TGCGCCAGCAGCCAAGAGGAAGGGTACATTCAGTACTTC.

This clone occurred once. The rearrangement uses TRBV29-1 and TRBJ1-2; unclear D gene. The CDR3 consists of 13 residues. With 7 bases removed from V and 1 base from J, the gap between germline ends came to 13 bases. Germline V CDR1 and CDR2: SQVTM, ANQGSEA. Written as DNA, the CDR3 is TGCAGCGCGCGGGCAGAGTTTAACTATGGCTACACCTTC. The encoded protein is CSARAEFNYGYTF. The full variable domain, completed using reference TRBV29-1 and TRBJ1-2, is SAVISQKPSRDICQRGTSLTIQCQVDSQVTMMFWYRQQPGQSLTLIATANQGSEATYESGFVIDKFPISRPNLTFSTLTVSNMSPEDSSIYLCSARAEFNYGYTFGSGTRLTVV.